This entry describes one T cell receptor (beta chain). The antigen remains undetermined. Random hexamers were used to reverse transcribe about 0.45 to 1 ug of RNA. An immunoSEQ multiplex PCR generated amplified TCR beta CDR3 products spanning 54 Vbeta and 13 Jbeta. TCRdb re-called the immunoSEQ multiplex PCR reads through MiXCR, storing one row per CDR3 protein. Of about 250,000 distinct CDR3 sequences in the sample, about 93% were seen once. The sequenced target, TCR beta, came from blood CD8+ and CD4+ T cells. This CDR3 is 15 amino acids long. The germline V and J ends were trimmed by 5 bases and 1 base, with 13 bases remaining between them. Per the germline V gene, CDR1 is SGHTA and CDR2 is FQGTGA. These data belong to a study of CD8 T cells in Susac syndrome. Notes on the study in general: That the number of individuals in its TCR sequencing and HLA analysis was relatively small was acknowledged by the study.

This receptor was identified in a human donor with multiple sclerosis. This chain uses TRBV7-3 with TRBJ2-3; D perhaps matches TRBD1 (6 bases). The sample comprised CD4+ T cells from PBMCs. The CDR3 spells CASSTSGARTDTQYF. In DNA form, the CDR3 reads TGTGCCAGCAGCACTTCAGGGGCCCGCACAGATACGCAGTATTTT. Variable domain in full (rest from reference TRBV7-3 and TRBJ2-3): GAGVSQTPSNKVTEKGKYVELRCDPISGHTALYWYRQSLGQGPEFLIYFQGTGAADDSGLPNDRFFAVRPEGSVSTLKIQRTERGDSAVYLCASSTSGARTDTQYFGPGTRLTVL.